A single sample is the source of the 31 T cell receptor beta chains below, sequenced in a study of T cell clonality in common variable immunodeficiency. TCRdb's copy holds only in-frame clones and misses some; the assay was immunoSEQ multiplex PCR. Singletons are absent from the sample, which has about 20,000 clones. Findings and limits, study-wide: Reportedly, TCR beta sequences from common variable immunodeficiency showed fewer deletions and N-nucleotide insertions.

The antigens of these receptors remain unknown. Source material: peripheral blood mononuclear cells. The receptor source for this set is a human donor with common variable immunodeficiency.

This clone was counted only a few times. From the germline J gene comes the end of the CDR3, since the read stops 3 residues before it. V gene TRBV7-9 combines with J gene TRBJ2-1; the D is unclear. The CDR3 spans 11 residues. Trimming left V 8 bases short and J 9 bases short, with 11 bases between. CDR1 and CDR2 from the germline V gene are SEHNR and FQNEAQ (reference sequence). The CDR3 is CASGLSGEQFF. Partial CDR3 DNA: TGTGCCAGCGGTCTCTCGGGTGAG.

There are a few counts of this clone. The CDR3 is cut off 3 residues early in the read; its end comes from the germline J gene. J is TRBJ1-1 and V is TRBV7-9, with D possibly matching TRBD1 (6 bases). Looked up from germline, CDR1 is SEHNR and CDR2 is FQNEAQ (reference sequence). This CDR3 comprises 13 residues. Trimming removed 7 bases at V and 4 bases at J, with 13 bases between. The sequenced CDR3 bases are TGTGCCAGCACCCACAGGACAGCCACTGAA. Its protein product is CASTHRTATE. The whole CDR3 is CASTHRTATEAFF.

This clone was found a few times. The read stops 3 residues short of the end of the CDR3; the missing end is completed from the germline J gene. This chain uses TRBV6-2 or TRBV6-3 with TRBJ2-3; D might be TRBD1 (6 bases). The V and J ends lost 5 bases and 1 base respectively, with 16 bases between them. The CDR3 has 16 amino acids. Germline CDR1 MNHEY, CDR2 SVGEGT. Incomplete CDR3 DNA: TGTGCCAGCAGTCCAGCAGACAGGATTCGCACAGATACG. Translated, it gives CASSPADRIRTDT. The whole CDR3 sequence reads CASSPADRIRTDTQYF.

This clone turned up a few times. Read coverage stops 3 residues before the CDR3 terminus; the germline J gene supplies the remainder. This chain links TRBV7-6 with TRBJ2-1; the match to TRBD2 covers 7 bases. The CDR3 is made up of 14 amino acids. Germline V CDR1 and CDR2: SGHVS, FNYEAQ. Germline trimming cut 2 bases from V and 5 bases from J; bases unmatched to any gene: 3. CDR3 DNA, as far as it was read: TGTGCCAGCAGCTTACTAGCGGACAACAATGAG. It specifies CASSLLADNNE. The entire CDR3 protein is CASSLLADNNEQFF.

CDR3 DNA, as far as it was read: TGTGCCAGCAGCGCGGAGTTCCACGGC. This gives the protein CASSAEFHG. The complete CDR3 sequence is CASSAEFHGYTF. The chain combines TRBV7-9 with TRBJ1-2; D ambiguous. The CDR3 end falls 3 residues outside the read, so it is completed with the germline J gene. The germline V gene encodes CDR1 SEHNR and CDR2 FQNEAQ (reference sequence). The CDR3 consists of 12 residues.

This clone was counted only a few times. The read halts 3 residues ahead of the CDR3 end, with the missing end drawn from the germline J gene. The rearrangement joins TRBV19 to TRBJ2-5, with D perhaps TRBD1 (6 bases). The CDR3 length is 13 residues. The ends were cut back, 6 bases at V and 0 bases at J, with 8 bases in the middle. CDR1 LNHDA and CDR2 SQIVND come from the germline V gene (reference sequence). The covered CDR3 bases are TGTGCCAGTAGGAGGACAGACCAAGAGACC. It specifies CASRRTDQET. The CDR3 reads in full as CASRRTDQETQYF.

This clone occurred a few times. The CDR3 is cut off 3 residues early in the read; its end comes from the germline J gene. The chain is built from TRBV6-2 or TRBV6-3 and TRBJ1-2, with 8 bases fitting TRBD1. Trimming removed 1 base from V and 0 bases from J; junction bases left unmatched: 7. The germline gives CDR1 MNHEY, CDR2 SVGEGT. The CDR3 loop spans 17 amino acids. CDR3 protein: CASSYYGTGLANYGYTF. The sequenced CDR3 bases are TGTGCCAGCAGTTACTACGGGACAGGCCTAGCTAACTATGGC.

In this sample, this clone turned up a few times. The read terminates 3 residues before the CDR3 end, so the remaining end is supplied by the germline J gene. V and J are TRBV7-9 and TRBJ2-5; D might be TRBD2 (5 bases). The CDR3 totals 15 residues. CDR1 is SEHNR, CDR2 FQNEAQ, per germline (reference sequence). CDR3 DNA, as far as it was read: TGTGCCAGCAGCTTAGGTCAAGCTAGCCCCTTTACC. This sequence encodes CASSLGQASPFT. The complete CDR3 sequence is CASSLGQASPFTQYF.

This clone has more than one count but fewer than ten. The read ends 3 residues shy of where the CDR3 ends; the end is completed using the germline J gene. V is TRBV19 and J is TRBJ1-1; the D is unclear. The V and J ends lost 6 bases and 0 bases respectively, with 11 bases between them. This CDR3 region has 14 residues. Per the germline V gene, CDR1 is LNHDA and CDR2 is SQIVND (reference sequence). CDR3 loop: CASRAWPLNTEAFF. The CDR3 bases that were read are TGTGCCAGTAGGGCATGGCCCTTGAACACTGAA. Based on the CDR3 plus reference TRBV19 and TRBJ1-1, the full variable domain is DGGITQSPKYLFRKEGQNVTLSCEQNLNHDAMYWYRQDPGQGLRLIYYSQIVNDFQKGDIAEGYSVSREKKESFPLTVTSAQKNPTAFYLCASRAWPLNTEAFFGQGTRLTVV.

Comments on this clone: The CDR3 extends 3 residues past the end of the read, so its final part is completed from the germline J gene. This chain connects TRBV6-2 or TRBV6-3 to TRBJ2-3; 10 bases line up with TRBD1. The V and J ends lost 5 bases and 5 bases, in that order; junction bases with no gene match: 4. This CDR3 comprises 14 residues. Germline lookup yields CDR1 MNHEY and CDR2 SVGEGT. The sequenced CDR3 bases are TGTGCCAGCAGTCAGTGGACAGGGGGAGATACG. This codes for CASSQWTGGDT. In full, the CDR3 reads CASSQWTGGDTQYF.

In its sample, this clone was seen a few times. Sequencing ends 3 residues short of the CDR3 end; the germline J gene provides the rest. V and J are TRBV6-2 or TRBV6-3 and TRBJ2-1, with 14 bases lining up with TRBD2. This CDR3 has 15 amino acids. The ends lost 8 bases at V and 8 bases at J; junction bases unmatched: 8. Per germline, CDR1 MNHEY and CDR2 SVGEGT. CDR3 protein: CASYPGLAGVHEQFF. Partial CDR3 DNA: TGTGCCAGCTACCCGGGACTAGCGGGGGTCCATGAG.

Of note for this clone: The CDR3 is cut off 3 residues early in the read; its end comes from the germline J gene. The V and J genes are TRBV18 and TRBJ2-7; 8 nucleotides match TRBD1. Germline-derived CDR1 and CDR2 are KGHSH and LQKENI. The ends lost 5 bases at V and 4 bases at J; junction bases unmatched: 4. The CDR3 runs 13 residues. CDR3 bases read: TGTGCCAGCTCATCCGGACAGGGATACGAG. It yields the protein CASSSGQGYE. Given in full, the CDR3 is CASSSGQGYEQYF.

In this sample, this clone turned up a few times. Read sequence stops 3 residues before the CDR3 end, and the germline J gene provides the missing end. The chain combines TRBV18 with TRBJ2-5, with 11 positions matching TRBD1. V was clipped by 3 bases and J by 5 bases; unmatched bases: 5. The CDR3 length is 15 residues. The V gene's germline CDR1 is KGHSH and CDR2 LQKENI. CDR3 DNA (partial): TGTGCCAGCTCACCGGGACAGGGGGGGAGCGAGACC. Its protein product is CASSPGQGGSET. The whole CDR3 is CASSPGQGGSETQYF. Together with reference TRBV18 and TRBJ2-5, the CDR3 gives the full variable domain: NAGVMQNPRHLVRRRGQEARLRCSPMKGHSHVYWYRQLPEEGLKFMVYLQKENIIDESGMPKERFSAEFPKEGPSILRIQQVVRGDSAAYFCASSPGQGGSETQYFGPGTRLLVL.

Of note for this clone: The read gets to within 3 residues of the CDR3 end, and the germline J gene fills in the rest. This chain joins TRBV7-9 and TRBJ1-6, with 8 bases fitting TRBD1. The CDR3 is 15 residues long. Germline V CDR1 and CDR2: SEHNR, FQNEAQ (reference sequence). Germline trimming cut 5 bases from V and 5 bases from J; bases unmatched to any gene: 5. CDR3 DNA (partial): TGTGCCAGCAGCACGGGACAGGCGGATAATTCACCC. It is translated as CASSTGQADNSP. The whole CDR3 reads CASSTGQADNSPLHF.

This clone is judged medium-sized (0.01 to 0.1%). The read finishes 3 residues shy of the CDR3 end, and the germline J gene is used to complete it. This rearrangement joins TRBV5-6 to TRBJ1-1; D not resolved. This CDR3 spans 14 amino acids. Trimming stripped 2 bases from V and 7 bases from J, with 15 bases between. Looked up from germline, CDR1 is SGHDT and CDR2 is YYEEEE. CDR3 amino acids: CASSLYDMPYEAFF. CDR3 bases read: TGTGCCAGCAGCTTATACGACATGCCGTATGAA.

With respect to this clone: The read terminates 3 residues ahead of where the CDR3 ends, so the germline J gene completes it. The chain has TRBV19 and TRBJ1-2; 8 bases fit TRBD1. With V trimmed by 1 base and J by 4 bases, 11 bases remained unmatched. The CDR3 length is 17 residues. Germline CDR1 LNHDA, CDR2 SQIVND (reference sequence). CDR3 bases read: TGTGCCAGTAGTATAGGAGCGGCAGGGGGCGATAGCTATGGC. It codes for CASSIGAAGGDSYG. The CDR3 reads in full as CASSIGAAGGDSYGYTF.

This clone was counted only a few times. The read ends 3 residues before the CDR3 terminus; that terminus is restored from the germline J gene. V gene TRBV19 combines with J gene TRBJ2-1; TRBD2 agrees at 9 bases. This CDR3 is built from 17 residues. Germline V gene sequence: CDR1 LNHDA, CDR2 SQIVND (reference sequence). The J segment lost 9 bases and the V segment lost 3 bases, leaving 15 bases of the junction unmatched. The sequenced part of the CDR3 DNA is TGTGCCAGTAGTATCTTAGGGGGGGAGCTAGCGGGAACTGAG. Protein sequence: CASSILGGELAGTE. The whole CDR3 sequence is CASSILGGELAGTEQFF. Together with reference TRBV19 and TRBJ2-1, the CDR3 gives the full variable domain: DGGITQSPKYLFRKEGQNVTLSCEQNLNHDAMYWYRQDPGQGLRLIYYSQIVNDFQKGDIAEGYSVSREKKESFPLTVTSAQKNPTAFYLCASSILGGELAGTEQFFGPGTRLTVL.

In the case of this clone: The read terminates 3 residues before the CDR3 end, so the remaining end is supplied by the germline J gene. V and J are TRBV5-1 and TRBJ1-1; D is undetermined. Trimming removed 0 bases from V and 7 bases from J, with 10 bases in between. This CDR3 is 13 amino acids long. In germline, CDR1 is SGHRS, CDR2 YFSETQ. CDR3 residues: CASSLEGFNEAFF. The covered CDR3 bases are TGCGCCAGCAGCTTGGAAGGGTTCAATGAA.

In regard to this clone: The read falls 3 residues short of the CDR3 end, and the missing part is taken from the germline J gene. The chain couples TRBV7-2 to TRBJ2-5; the D gene is possibly TRBD2 (6 bases). The CDR3 length is 13 residues. Between the trimmed V and J ends, which lost 5 bases and 2 bases, there was a span of 9 bases. Germline CDR1 reads SGHTA; CDR2 reads FQGNSA. The part of the CDR3 DNA that was read is TGTGCCAGCAGCCAGGGACTTCAAGAGACC. Translation: CASSQGLQET. The whole CDR3 region reads CASSQGLQETQYF.

This clone was seen only a few times. The read ends 3 residues before the CDR3 terminus; that terminus is restored from the germline J gene. This chain uses TRBV7-2 with TRBJ1-2; a weak D match, TRBD1 (6 bases). This CDR3 is 13 amino acids long. Germline loops: CDR1 SGHTA, CDR2 FQGNSA. The sequenced CDR3 bases are TGTGCCAGCAGCTTAGTCTTTCAGGGGGGC. This codes for CASSLVFQGG. Given in full, the CDR3 is CASSLVFQGGYTF.

A remark on this clone: The observed sequence ends 3 residues before the CDR3 terminus, with the missing tail filled in from the germline J gene. This chain links TRBV19 with TRBJ1-1; tentative D call: TRBD1 (5 bases). The V gene's germline CDR1 is LNHDA and CDR2 SQIVND (reference sequence). Trimming took off 1 base at V and 1 base at J, with 10 bases between the two ends. CDR3 length equals 15 residues. The CDR3 bases that were read are TGTGCCAGTAGTATAGCCCTAAGGGGGAACACTGAA. Translated, it gives CASSIALRGNTE. The whole CDR3 protein is CASSIALRGNTEAFF.

There are a few counts of this clone. The CDR3 protein is CASSLDRGRGEKLFF. Incomplete CDR3 DNA: TGTGCCAGCTCACTCGACAGGGGGCGCGGTGAAAAA. The V and J genes are TRBV18 and TRBJ1-4; 10 bases are a match to TRBD1. The read gets to within 3 residues of the CDR3 end, and the germline J gene fills in the rest. CDR3 size: 15 residues. V trimming: 4 bases; J trimming: 7 bases; junction bases outside the gene matches: 6. Looked up from germline, CDR1 is KGHSH and CDR2 is LQKENI.

Of note for this clone: The missing CDR3 end, 3 residues past where the read stops, is filled in from the germline J gene. The chain uses TRBV19 and TRBJ1-2; no firm D call. Germline V gene data show CDR1 as LNHDA and CDR2 as SQIVND (reference sequence). The CDR3 has 13 amino acids. V dropped 5 bases and J dropped 4 bases, with 11 bases sitting between them. Incomplete CDR3 DNA: TGTGCCAGTAGTGTTCGCGGGTTCTATGGC. Residues: CASSVRGFYG. The complete CDR3 sequence is CASSVRGFYGYTF.

Only a few counts were recorded for this clone. The CDR3 end lies 3 residues beyond the end of the read and is filled in from the germline J gene. This rearrangement joins TRBV7-6 to TRBJ1-1; D is perhaps TRBD1 (5 bases). The CDR3 loop spans 15 amino acids. From germline, CDR1 is SGHVS and CDR2 FNYEAQ. The V and J ends lost 2 bases and 2 bases respectively, with 12 bases between them. The CDR3 bases that were read are TGTGCCAGCAGCTTATTAGTGACAGCAAACACTGAA. This codes for CASSLLVTANTE. The CDR3 as a whole reads CASSLLVTANTEAFF.

By share, this clone ranks as medium-sized (0.01 to 0.1%). Read data end 3 residues before the CDR3 end; the end is taken from the germline J gene. V gene TRBV9 combines with J gene TRBJ2-1; D not certain. V shed 1 base and J shed 4 bases, with 6 bases lying between them. This CDR3 comprises 13 residues. Looked up from germline, CDR1 is SGDLS and CDR2 is YYNGEE. The CDR3 loop is CASSVLVYNEQFF. The CDR3 DNA, read in part, is TGTGCCAGCAGCGTATTAGTATACAATGAG.

With respect to this clone: The read ends 3 residues early relative to the CDR3; the germline J gene fills the gap. This chain connects TRBV11-2 to TRBJ2-5; no clear D. The V gene lost 1 base and the J gene lost 3 bases, with 9 bases spanning the gap. The germline CDR1 and CDR2 sequences are SGHAT and FQNNGV. The CDR3 extends over 14 amino acids. The part of the CDR3 DNA that was read is TGTGCCAGCAGCTTAGGGATACTAAAAGAGACC. Its translation: CASSLGILKET. From start to end, the CDR3 is CASSLGILKETQYF.

This clone turned up a few times. From the germline J gene comes the end of the CDR3, since the read stops 3 residues before it. V and J are TRBV7-9 and TRBJ2-1, with TRBD1 identical over 7 bases. Per germline, CDR1 SEHNR and CDR2 FQNEAQ (reference sequence). The V gene end was trimmed by 5 bases and the J gene end by 7 bases; junction bases not matched to a gene: 11. CDR3 length equals 15 residues. The covered CDR3 bases are TGTGCCAGCAGCCTTACCGGGACAGCTCATAATGAG. Protein: CASSLTGTAHNE. The full CDR3 sequence reads CASSLTGTAHNEQFF.

There are a few counts of this clone. Read data end 3 residues before the CDR3 end; the end is taken from the germline J gene. The chain is built from TRBV19 and TRBJ2-2; TRBD2 matches at 9 bases. Germline assignment: CDR1 LNHDA and CDR2 SQIVND (reference sequence). The CDR3 is 15 residues long. J lost 1 base, V lost 7 bases, and 4 bases had no gene match. The CDR3 DNA, read in part, is TGTGCCAGTAATAGCGGGAGCCTGAACACCGGGGAG. Its translation: CASNSGSLNTGE. In full, the CDR3 reads CASNSGSLNTGELFF.

This clone came up a few times. The read falls 3 residues short of the CDR3 end, and the missing part is taken from the germline J gene. The chain has TRBV5-1 and TRBJ2-2, with a weak D call TRBD1 (5 bases). CDR1 is SGHRS, CDR2 YFSETQ, per germline. Trimming shortened V by 4 bases and J by 0 bases, and 10 bases separated the two germline ends. The CDR3 is 15 residues long. CDR3: CASSQDTSNTGELFF. The sequenced part of the CDR3 DNA is TGCGCCAGCAGCCAGGACACCTCGAACACCGGGGAG.

This clone was counted between two and nine times. The read ends 3 residues early relative to the CDR3; the germline J gene fills the gap. The chain recombines TRBV19 with TRBJ2-2; D uncertain. V lost 5 bases and J lost 2, with 9 bases in between. The CDR3 runs to 14 residues. The germline gives CDR1 LNHDA, CDR2 SQIVND (reference sequence). The CDR3 is CASSSGGNTGELFF. The sequenced part of the CDR3 DNA is TGTGCCAGTAGTTCTGGCGGAAACACCGGGGAG.

This clone was counted between two and nine times. CDR3 DNA, as far as it was read: TGTGCCAGCTCACCACGAGAAGCTACAGGGATTTCCCGATCTGGGGCCAACGTC. This encodes CASSPREATGISRSGANV. The entire CDR3 is CASSPREATGISRSGANVLTF. The chain uses TRBV18 and TRBJ2-6; a possible D gene is TRBD1 (6 bases). The sequenced fragment ends 3 residues before the CDR3 boundary, so the rest is inferred from the germline J gene. The V gene's germline CDR1 is KGHSH and CDR2 LQKENI. The CDR3 runs to 21 residues. V lost 1 base and J lost 1, with 23 bases in between.